Listed below are T cell receptor beta chains from one sample, sequenced in a study of T cell responses to AZD1222 COVID-19 vaccine. Generated by immunoSEQ multiplex PCR, the TCRdb table keeps only in-frame clones and is missing some. The sample comprises some 100,000 clones, 75% to 90% of which are singletons, and roughly 2.7% rests with the top ten. The starting material was peripheral blood, obtained 28 days after the second AZD1222 dose. Receptors were obtained from an adult who received the AZD1222 COVID-19 vaccine. Both conserved end residues are part of each CDR3. D genes are given only for firm matches. Part of the rows lack a size; the others show once, few, many or a class for expanded clones.

j_call v_call clone_size d_call cdr3_nt cdr3_aa
TRBJ2-7 TRBV5-5 - TRBD2 TGTGCCAGCAGCGACGGGACTAGCGTATCCTACGAGCAGTACTTC CASSDGTSVSYEQYF
TRBJ2-1 TRBV3-1/TRBV3-2 - TRBD1 TGTGCCAGCAGCCAGGCCGACTCCGGGACAGGGGACAATGAGCAGTTCTTC CASSQADSGTGDNEQFF
TRBJ1-1 TRBV12-3/TRBV12-4 - - TGTGCCAGCACTCTCCGCTGGTCTGAAGCTTTCTTT CASTLRWSEAFF
TRBJ2-5 TRBV5-6 - TRBD1 TGTGCCAGCAGCCTGGGGGGACAGGGGATGGGGACCCAGTACTTC CASSLGGQGMGTQYF
TRBJ2-1 TRBV7-8 - - TGTGCCATCCTGGGAGGCGGTAAGGGCGCCCCTGAGCAGTTCTTC CAILGGGKGAPEQFF
TRBJ1-1 TRBV19 - - TGTGCCAGTAGTATAGACAGGGATTTATCTGAAGCTTTCTTT CASSIDRDLSEAFF
TRBJ1-4 TRBV6-5 - - TGTGCCAGCAGTCTACAGGGATCGTATGAAAAACTGTTTTTT CASSLQGSYEKLFF
TRBJ2-5 TRBV5-1 few TRBD1 TGCGCCAGCAGCTTGGCCGGGACAGGGAGGGAGACCCAGTACTTC CASSLAGTGRETQYF
TRBJ2-4 TRBV5-5 - - TGTGCCAGCAGCTTTAGTTCCGGCCTGTTAGCCAAAAACATTCAGTACTTC CASSFSSGLLAKNIQYF
TRBJ2-1 TRBV19 once - TGTGCCAGTAGTTTAGGACTACCCCTCCTACCCAATGAGCAGTTCTTC CASSLGLPLLPNEQFF
TRBJ2-5 TRBV27 - TRBD1 TGTGCCAGCAGTTCACGGGACAGGGCAGCAGAGACCCAGTACTTC CASSSRDRAAETQYF
TRBJ2-2 TRBV5-1 - - TGCGCCAGCAGCTTTTCGCAGGGAGGGGAGCTGTTTTTT CASSFSQGGELFF
TRBJ1-2 TRBV9 - - TGTGCCAGCAGCCCGCGAGGGAGTATGAGGGAACTACCATACTATGGCTACACCTTC CASSPRGSMRELPYYGYTF
TRBJ2-1 TRBV11-3 - - TGTGCCAGCAGCCACGGACCAGCAGATGAGCAGTTCTTC CASSHGPADEQFF
TRBJ1-3 TRBV19 - - TGTGCCTCTTGTAGGTCCTCTGGAAACACCATATATTTT CASCRSSGNTIYF
TRBJ1-1 TRBV7-2 - - TGTGCCAGCAGCGAGCAGGGGAACACTGAAGCTTTCTTT CASSEQGNTEAFF
TRBJ2-3 TRBV7-9 - - TGTGCCAGCAGCTTACTCCTGAGCACAGATACGCAGTATTTT CASSLLLSTDTQYF
TRBJ1-6 TRBV9 - - TGTGCCAGCAGCGTAGACGGGGGGATCGGTTCACCCCTCCACTTT CASSVDGGIGSPLHF
TRBJ2-2 TRBV3-1/TRBV3-2 - - TGTGCCAGCACCGAGGGACTGGCGAACACCGGGGAGCTGTTTTTT CASTEGLANTGELFF
TRBJ1-1 TRBV3-1/TRBV3-2 - TRBD1 TGTGCGACAGGGGAAGGAGACACTGAAGCTTTCTTT CATGEGDTEAFF
TRBJ2-7 TRBV3-1/TRBV3-2 - - TGTGCCAGCAGCCAACCCCTACCCCTTTACGAGCAGTACTTC CASSQPLPLYEQYF
TRBJ2-1 TRBV5-4 - - TGTGCCAGCAGCTTGGATGGGGGGGGACAGAACAATGAGCAGTTCTTC CASSLDGGGQNNEQFF
TRBJ2-1 TRBV18 - TRBD2 TGTGCCAGCTCACCACCCAATATTGGCGGGAGGGCCTATGAGCAGTTCTTC CASSPPNIGGRAYEQFF
TRBJ1-5 TRBV10-3 - - TGTGCCATCAGTGACAGCTATAGCAATCAGCCCCAGCATTTT CAISDSYSNQPQHF
TRBJ2-1 TRBV5-1 - - TGCGCCAGCAGGGTCTGGGGCAACCCCTACAATGAGCAGTTCTTC CASRVWGNPYNEQFF
TRBJ1-5 TRBV14 - - TGTGCCAGCAGCCAAGATATAGTCGGGGCAAGTCGGCGGCAGCCCCAGCATTTT CASSQDIVGASRRQPQHF
TRBJ1-4 TRBV2 - - TGTGCCAGCAGTGTTTCGAAGGAAAAACTGTTTTTT CASSVSKEKLFF
TRBJ2-1 TRBV5-1 - TRBD2 TGCGCCAGCAGCTTCGGCGGGGGGGCCTACAATGAGCAGTTCTTC CASSFGGGAYNEQFF
TRBJ1-1 TRBV3-1/TRBV3-2 - - TGTGCCAGCAGCAACGGGCTGAACACTGAAGCTTTCTTT CASSNGLNTEAFF
TRBJ1-4 TRBV18 - - TGTGCCAGCTCATCAACGTCACTCGTCAGCGTTTCAGCTAATGAAAAACTGTTTTTT CASSSTSLVSVSANEKLFF
TRBJ2-3 TRBV5-6 - - TGTGCCAGCAGCTCCTTAGGGTTTGGTACAGATACGCAGTATTTT CASSSLGFGTDTQYF
TRBJ1-1 TRBV11-2 - TRBD1 TGTGCCAGCAGCTGGGACAGTCAGACCACTGAAGCTTTCTTT CASSWDSQTTEAFF
TRBJ1-5 TRBV7-9 - - TGTGCCAGCAGCTCCTTCAATCAGCCCCAGCATTTT CASSSFNQPQHF
TRBJ2-1 TRBV14 - TRBD2 TGTGCCAGCAGCCCATTCACGGGGGAGGGCCGCCATGAGCAGTTCTTC CASSPFTGEGRHEQFF
TRBJ1-1 TRBV11-3 many TRBD1 TGTGCCAGCAGCCCCGGGACAGGGACCTATAGGGGACCCATGAACACTGAAGCTTTCTTT CASSPGTGTYRGPMNTEAFF
TRBJ1-1 TRBV2 - - TGTGCCCAACGACAACTTGACGGACGTCTTATGAACACTGAAGCTTTCTTT CAQRQLDGRLMNTEAFF
TRBJ1-5 TRBV6-1 - - TGTGCCAGCAGTGAAGCGGAGGAGAATCAGCCCCAGCATTTT CASSEAEENQPQHF